This TCR beta chain appears in the sequencing data of a study of blood T cell repertoires in COVID-19. The V and J ends lost 2 bases and 1 base, in that order; junction bases with no gene match: 2. The CDR3 contains 16 residues. Germline-derived CDR1 and CDR2 are MDHEN and SYDVKM. How the authors handled the data: Reference gene primer amplification gave estimated nucleated cell counts. Assay: immunoSEQ multiplex PCR; the TCRdb copy retains only in-frame clones and omits some. V and J calls and clone size are given by that table; D and trimming were obtained from the DNA. Among 120,000 or so clones listed, 75% to 90% were seen once.

The sample taken for sequencing was peripheral blood. The chain combines TRBV28 with TRBJ1-3; 10 positions agree with TRBD1. The TCR was taken from a man between 65 and 80 years old with active or convalescent COVID-19. This CDR3 is CASSLGQGGSGNTIYF. CDR3 DNA sequence: TGTGCCAGCAGTTTAGGACAGGGGGGATCTGGAAACACCATATATTTT.